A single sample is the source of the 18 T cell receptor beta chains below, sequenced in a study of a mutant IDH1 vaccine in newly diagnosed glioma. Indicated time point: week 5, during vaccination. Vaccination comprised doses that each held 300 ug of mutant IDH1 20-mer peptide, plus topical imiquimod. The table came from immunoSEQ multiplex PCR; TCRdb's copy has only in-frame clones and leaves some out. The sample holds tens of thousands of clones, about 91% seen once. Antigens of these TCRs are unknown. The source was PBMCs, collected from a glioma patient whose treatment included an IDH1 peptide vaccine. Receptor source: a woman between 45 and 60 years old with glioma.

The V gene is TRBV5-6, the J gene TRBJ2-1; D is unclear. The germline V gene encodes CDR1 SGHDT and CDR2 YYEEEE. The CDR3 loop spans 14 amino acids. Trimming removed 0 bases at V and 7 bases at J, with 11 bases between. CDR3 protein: CASSLGRFGNEQFF. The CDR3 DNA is TGTGCCAGCAGCTTGGGCAGGTTTGGTAATGAGCAGTTCTTC.

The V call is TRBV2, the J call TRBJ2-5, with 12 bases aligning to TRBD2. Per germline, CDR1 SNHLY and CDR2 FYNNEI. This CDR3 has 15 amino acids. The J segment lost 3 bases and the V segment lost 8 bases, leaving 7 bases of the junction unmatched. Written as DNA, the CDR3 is TGTGCCAGCCTGTTGACTAGCGGGGGTAAAGAGACCCAGTACTTC. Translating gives CASLLTSGGKETQYF.

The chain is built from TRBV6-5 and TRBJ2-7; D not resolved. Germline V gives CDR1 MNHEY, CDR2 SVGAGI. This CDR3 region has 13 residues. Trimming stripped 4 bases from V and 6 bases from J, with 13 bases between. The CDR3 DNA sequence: TGTGCCAGCAGTTGGAAGTTTCTCGTCGAGCAGTACTTC. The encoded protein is CASSWKFLVEQYF.

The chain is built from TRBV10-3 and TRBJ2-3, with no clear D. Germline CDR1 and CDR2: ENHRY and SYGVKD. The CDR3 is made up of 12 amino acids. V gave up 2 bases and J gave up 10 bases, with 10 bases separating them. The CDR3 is CAISEEDRAQYF. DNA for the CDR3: TGTGCCATCAGTGAGGAGGACCGGGCGCAGTATTTT.

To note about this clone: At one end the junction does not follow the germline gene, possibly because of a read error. The CDR3 DNA sequence: TGTGCCATCAGTGAGCTAGCGGTTACGAACACCGGGGAGCTGTTTTTT. This codes for CAISELAVTNTGELFF. The chain couples TRBV6-1 to TRBJ2-2, with 7 nucleotides matching TRBD2. Germline V lookup: CDR1 MNHNS, CDR2 SASEGT. The CDR3 sequence is 16 residues long.

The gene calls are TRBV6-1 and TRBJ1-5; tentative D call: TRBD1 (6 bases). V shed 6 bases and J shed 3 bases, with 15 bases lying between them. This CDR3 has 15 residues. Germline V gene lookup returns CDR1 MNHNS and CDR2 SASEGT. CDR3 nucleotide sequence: TGTGCCAGCAGCCTCGGTCAGGGGTACAATCAGCCCCAGCATTTT. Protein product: CASSLGQGYNQPQHF.

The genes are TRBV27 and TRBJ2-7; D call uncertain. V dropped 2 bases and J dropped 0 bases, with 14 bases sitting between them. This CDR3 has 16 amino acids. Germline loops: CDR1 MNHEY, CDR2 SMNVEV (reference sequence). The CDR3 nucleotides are TGTGCCAGCAGTTTAGTAGATATACCTCACTCCTACGAGCAGTACTTC. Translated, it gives CASSLVDIPHSYEQYF.

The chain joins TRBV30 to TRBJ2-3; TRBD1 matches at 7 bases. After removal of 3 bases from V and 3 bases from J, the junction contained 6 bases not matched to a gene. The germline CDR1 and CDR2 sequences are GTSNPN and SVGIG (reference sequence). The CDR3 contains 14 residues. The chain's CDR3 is CAWRQGQSTDTQYF. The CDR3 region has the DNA TGTGCCTGGAGACAGGGGCAGTCAACAGATACGCAGTATTTT.

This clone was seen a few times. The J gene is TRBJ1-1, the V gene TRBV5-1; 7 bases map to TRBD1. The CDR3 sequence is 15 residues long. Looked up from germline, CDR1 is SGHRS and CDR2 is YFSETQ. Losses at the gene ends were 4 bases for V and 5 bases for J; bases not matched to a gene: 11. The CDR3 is CASSPQTGRRTEAFF. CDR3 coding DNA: TGCGCCAGCAGCCCTCAGACAGGGCGGAGGACTGAAGCTTTCTTT.

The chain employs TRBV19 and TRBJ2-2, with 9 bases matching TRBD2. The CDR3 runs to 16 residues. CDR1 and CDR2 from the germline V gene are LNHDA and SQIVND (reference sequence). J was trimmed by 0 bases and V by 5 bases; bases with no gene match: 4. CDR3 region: CASSAVAGANTGELFF. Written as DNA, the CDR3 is TGTGCCAGTAGTGCAGTAGCGGGAGCGAACACCGGGGAGCTGTTTTTT.

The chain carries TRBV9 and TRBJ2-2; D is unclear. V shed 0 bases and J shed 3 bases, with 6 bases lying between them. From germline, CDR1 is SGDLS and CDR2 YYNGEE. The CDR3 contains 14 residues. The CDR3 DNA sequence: TGTGCCAGCAGCGTAGACGGTCACACCGGGGAGCTGTTTTTT. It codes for CASSVDGHTGELFF.

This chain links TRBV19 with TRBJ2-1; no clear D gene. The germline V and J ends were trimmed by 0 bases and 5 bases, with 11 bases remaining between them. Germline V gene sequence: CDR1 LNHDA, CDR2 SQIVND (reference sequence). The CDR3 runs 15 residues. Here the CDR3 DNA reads TGTGCCAGTAGTATAGAGGGCCTAGGGCACAATGAGCAGTTCTTC. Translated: CASSIEGLGHNEQFF.

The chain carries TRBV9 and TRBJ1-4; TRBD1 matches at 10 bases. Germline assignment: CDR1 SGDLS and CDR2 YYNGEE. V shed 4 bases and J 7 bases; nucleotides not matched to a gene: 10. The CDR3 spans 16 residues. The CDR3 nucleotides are TGTGCCAGCAGCTTCCAGACAGGGGGCTACGGTGAAAAACTGTTTTTT. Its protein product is CASSFQTGGYGEKLFF.

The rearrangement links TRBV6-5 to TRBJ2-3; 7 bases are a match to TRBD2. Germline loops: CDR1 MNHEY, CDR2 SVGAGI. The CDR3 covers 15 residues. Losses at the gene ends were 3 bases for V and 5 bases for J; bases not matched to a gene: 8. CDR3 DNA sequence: TGTGCCAGCAGTTATGAGGGCGGGAGAGTAGATACGCAGTATTTT. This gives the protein CASSYEGGRVDTQYF.

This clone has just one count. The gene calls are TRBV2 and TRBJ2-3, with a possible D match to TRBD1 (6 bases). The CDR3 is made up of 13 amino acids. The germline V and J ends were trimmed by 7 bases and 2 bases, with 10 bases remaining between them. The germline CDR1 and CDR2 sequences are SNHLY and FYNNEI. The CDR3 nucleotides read TGTGCCAGCAAGGGGACATTCACAGATACGCAGTATTTT. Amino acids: CASKGTFTDTQYF.

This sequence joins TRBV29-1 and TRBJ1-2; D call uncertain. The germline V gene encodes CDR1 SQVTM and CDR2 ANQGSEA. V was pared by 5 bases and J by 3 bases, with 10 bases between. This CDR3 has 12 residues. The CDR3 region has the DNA TGCAGCGTTTGGGCTGCCGACTATGGCTACACCTTC. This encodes CSVWAADYGYTF.

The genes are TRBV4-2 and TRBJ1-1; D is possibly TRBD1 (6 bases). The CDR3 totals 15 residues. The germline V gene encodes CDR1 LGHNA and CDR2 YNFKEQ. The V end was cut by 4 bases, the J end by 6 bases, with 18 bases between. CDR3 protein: CASSPDPQGLPEAFF. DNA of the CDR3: TGTGCCAGCAGCCCTGACCCGCAGGGGCTGCCTGAAGCTTTCTTT.

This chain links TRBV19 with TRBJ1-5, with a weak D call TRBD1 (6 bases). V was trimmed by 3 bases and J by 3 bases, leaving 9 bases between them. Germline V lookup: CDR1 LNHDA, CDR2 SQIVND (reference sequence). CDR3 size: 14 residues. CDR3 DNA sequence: TGTGCCAGTAGTATTGGACAGTCCAATCAGCCCCAGCATTTT. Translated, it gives CASSIGQSNQPQHF.